This T cell receptor (beta chain) was observed in a study of cytomegalovirus exposure and HLA in healthy donors. Germline CDR1 and CDR2: SNHLY and FYNNEI. Unmatched junction bases numbered 10, after V lost 10 bases and J lost 5 bases. The CDR3 totals 13 residues. The PCR had 60 Vbeta and 13 Jbeta primers. Using immunoSEQ multiplex PCR, the repertoire was profiled, and TCRdb retains in-frame clones only, with some absent. Among approximately 200,000 clones listed, approximately 84% were seen once. The J gene is TRBJ2-7, the V gene TRBV2, with 8 bases aligning to TRBD2. This sequence originates from a boy aged 5-17 years in good health and CMV-seronegative. Sequenced input: PBMCs. This chain's CDR3 is CAIPGLAGDEQYF. CDR3 DNA sequence: TGTGCCATCCCAGGGCTAGCGGGCGACGAGCAGTACTTC.